The 23 T cell receptor beta chains below come from one sample, sequenced in a study of vaccination effects on CD4 cells after COVID-19. Libraries were prepared by immunoSEQ multiplex PCR; TCRdb keeps only in-frame clonotypes and omits some of them. The profile shows 60,000 to 75,000 clones, roughly 73% of them singletons. Antigens for these TCRs are unknown. ViraFEST expansion of antigen-specific CD4+ T cells with viral peptide pools preceded sequencing. Following an approximately ten-day culture, CD4+ T cells were purified. Convalescent patients had PCR-confirmed SARS-CoV-2 infection between March and December 2020. Here the sequenced sample was CD4+ T cells from PBMCs cultured with HIV peptides, taken before COVID-19 vaccination. The subset was: HIV-1 Nef peptide pool negative control/reference culture. These receptors originate from a human donor who had a prior SARS-CoV-2 infection.

This chain uses TRBV7-9 with TRBJ2-3; 9 bases fit TRBD2. CDR3 length: 16 residues. V shed 7 bases and J 6 bases; nucleotides not matched to a gene: 14. CDR1 is SEHNR, CDR2 FQNEAQ, per germline (reference sequence). CDR3 in amino acids: CASTQNWGGRADTQYF. The CDR3 bases are TGTGCCAGCACCCAAAACTGGGGCGGGAGGGCGGATACGCAGTATTTT.

This clone occurred a few times. The rearrangement links TRBV7-8 to TRBJ2-2; TRBD2 matches at 8 bases. Unmatched junction bases numbered 3, after V lost 4 bases and J lost 2 bases. CDR3 size: 15 residues. The germline V gene has CDR1 SGHVS and CDR2 FQNEAQ. CDR3 loop: CASSWGTRNTGELFF. The DNA for the CDR3 is TGTGCCAGCAGCTGGGGGACTAGAAACACCGGGGAGCTGTTTTTT.

The V and J genes are TRBV7-8 and TRBJ2-7; tentative D call: TRBD1 (5 bases). This CDR3 comprises 16 residues. V gave up 1 base and J gave up 2 bases, with 15 bases separating them. CDR1 is SGHVS and CDR2 is FQNEAQ in the germline V gene. The CDR3 spells CASSLGGVGVTYEQYF. The CDR3 DNA follows: TGTGCCAGCAGCTTAGGGGGCGTAGGGGTTACCTACGAGCAGTACTTC.

The count of this clone is one. The V and J genes are TRBV6-1 and TRBJ2-5; TRBD2 aligns across 7 bases. The CDR3 totals 14 residues. Germline V lookup: CDR1 MNHNS, CDR2 SASEGT. Trimming at V came to 1 base and at J to 5 bases, leaving 4 bases not matched to a gene. CDR3 sequence reads: CASSEVGGLETQYF. CDR3 in DNA: TGTGCCAGCAGTGAAGTGGGAGGGTTGGAGACCCAGTACTTC.

V is TRBV14 and J is TRBJ2-7, with TRBD2 as a possible D gene (6 bases). From germline, CDR1 is SGHDN and CDR2 FVKESK. CDR3 length equals 15 residues. Trimming took off 4 bases at V and 5 bases at J, with 18 bases between the two ends. The CDR3 is CASSPRGAGTNEQYF. The DNA for the CDR3 is TGTGCCAGCAGCCCGCGAGGTGCGGGGACCAACGAGCAGTACTTC.

Only a few counts were recorded for this clone. The chain is built from TRBV30 and TRBJ1-5; 9 bases are shared with TRBD1. Germline loops: CDR1 GTSNPN, CDR2 SVGIG (reference sequence). Trimming at V came to 0 bases and at J to 0 bases, leaving 9 bases not matched to a gene. This CDR3 spans 18 amino acids. CDR3 amino acids: CAWSVGWGQGHSNQPQHF. The CDR3, as DNA: TGTGCCTGGAGTGTTGGATGGGGACAGGGACATAGCAATCAGCCCCAGCATTTT.

The V call is TRBV19, the J call TRBJ2-7; 8 bases fit TRBD1. V lost 1 base and J lost 2; bases outside the gene matches: 19. The CDR3 covers 20 residues. Germline V lookup: CDR1 LNHDA, CDR2 SQIVND (reference sequence). This chain's CDR3 is CASSIVLPEVWQGATYEQYF. DNA of the CDR3: TGTGCCAGTAGTATAGTTCTCCCAGAGGTGTGGCAGGGGGCCACCTACGAGCAGTACTTC.

This clone showed up just once. The chain carries TRBV7-2 and TRBJ2-2; D gene ambiguous. Looked up from germline, CDR1 is SGHTA and CDR2 is FQGNSA. The CDR3 spans 17 residues. Trimming removed 4 bases at V and 6 bases at J, with 21 bases between. The CDR3 is CASSWNNRAIASGELFF. The CDR3 DNA reads as TGTGCCAGCAGCTGGAACAACCGGGCTATTGCCTCCGGGGAGCTGTTTTTT.

The chain couples TRBV27 to TRBJ2-4; D gene ambiguous. There are 15 residues in the CDR3. The germline V and J ends were trimmed by 10 bases and 1 base, with 17 bases remaining between them. Germline V gene lookup returns CDR1 MNHEY and CDR2 SMNVEV (reference sequence). CDR3 sequence (DNA): TGTGCCATCACGGCATGCGTGGCGGCCAAAAACATTCAGTACTTC. This sequence encodes CAITACVAAKNIQYF.

This chain links TRBV5-1 with TRBJ2-5; 8 positions match TRBD1. Germline CDR1 is SGHRS and CDR2 is YFSETQ. There are 16 residues in the CDR3. Trimming took 4 bases from V and 1 from J; bases not matched to a gene: 9. Here the CDR3 reads CASSVGQGAFQETQYF. CDR3 in DNA: TGCGCCAGCAGCGTGGGGCAGGGGGCATTCCAAGAGACCCAGTACTTC.

The rearrangement joins TRBV6-5 to TRBJ2-1, with TRBD2 matching over 10 bases. CDR1 and CDR2 from the germline V gene are MNHEY and SVGAGI. With 8 bases clipped from V and 15 bases from J, the junction kept 19 bases outside the gene matches. CDR3 length: 15 amino acids. DNA for the CDR3: TGTGCCAGCGCCCGGACTAGCGGAGGCCTAGCCCTACGGTTCTTC. Translation gives CASARTSGGLALRFF.

The rearrangement links TRBV28 to TRBJ2-7; no reliable D call. Trimming stripped 6 bases from V and 0 bases from J, with 21 bases between. The CDR3 spans 17 residues. Germline lookup yields CDR1 MDHEN and CDR2 SYDVKM. The chain's CDR3 is CASSQTTVRDSSYEQYF. In DNA form, the CDR3 reads TGTGCCAGCAGCCAAACCACCGTGCGCGATAGCTCCTACGAGCAGTACTTC.

The rearrangement links TRBV28 to TRBJ2-7; 8 bases match TRBD1. V gave up 4 bases and J gave up 3 bases; unmatched junction bases: 14. The V gene's germline CDR1 is MDHEN and CDR2 SYDVKM. The CDR3 has 17 amino acids. The CDR3 region has the DNA TGTGCCAGCAGTTCCCCGTACCGGGACAGGCGAATCTACGAGCAGTACTTC. Amino acid sequence: CASSSPYRDRRIYEQYF.

The chain couples TRBV9 to TRBJ2-3, with D hard to call. Germline CDR1 is SGDLS and CDR2 is YYNGEE. CDR3 length: 13 amino acids. V was cut by 0 bases and J by 5 bases, with 7 bases left in between. This chain's CDR3 is CASSVGGGDTQYF. Here the CDR3 DNA reads TGTGCCAGCAGCGTAGGTGGCGGAGATACGCAGTATTTT.

The chain links TRBV3-1 (or the pseudogene TRBV3-2) to TRBJ1-4; TRBD1 agrees at 12 bases. The J segment lost 4 bases and the V segment lost 3 bases, leaving 12 bases of the junction unmatched. The germline gives CDR1 LGHDT, CDR2 YNNKEL (reference sequence). The CDR3 totals 19 residues. This chain's CDR3 is CASSQTGTGGLLGNEKLFF. CDR3 nucleotide sequence: TGTGCCAGCAGCCAGACCGGGACAGGGGGCCTTTTAGGTAATGAAAAACTGTTTTTT.

V and J are TRBV5-4 and TRBJ1-2; D might be TRBD1 (5 bases). The CDR3 has 16 residues. Trimming left V 1 base short and J 0 bases short, with 13 bases between. CDR1 and CDR2 from the germline V gene are SGHNT and YYREEE (reference sequence). The CDR3 region has the DNA TGTGCCAGCAGCTTGAAAGCAGGGACGTCTAACTATGGCTACACCTTC. Protein product: CASSLKAGTSNYGYTF.

V and J are TRBV5-4 and TRBJ2-3; 10 positions match TRBD2. The CDR3 extends over 16 amino acids. The V gene end was trimmed by 0 bases and the J gene end by 3 bases; junction bases not matched to a gene: 4. The germline gives CDR1 SGHNT, CDR2 YYREEE (reference sequence). This chain's CDR3 is CASSLGPAGGTDTQYF. CDR3 DNA sequence: TGTGCCAGCAGCTTGGGCCCAGCGGGGGGGACAGATACGCAGTATTTT.

The chain recombines TRBV7-2 with TRBJ2-7; TRBD2 is a possible D gene (5 bases). V was shortened by 4 bases and J by 3 bases, with 13 bases between the two germline ends. The CDR3 sequence is 14 residues long. The germline CDR1 and CDR2 sequences are SGHTA and FQGNSA. The CDR3 protein is CASSYLLGNYEQYF. CDR3 coding DNA: TGTGCCAGCAGCTACCTACTAGGAAACTACGAGCAGTACTTC.

The V call is TRBV4-1, the J call TRBJ2-7, with 15 nucleotides matching TRBD2. V lost 3 bases and J lost 3; bases outside the gene matches: 0. CDR1 is MGHRA and CDR2 is YSYEKL in the germline V gene. This CDR3 contains 15 residues. CDR3 sequence: CASSQGLAGGYEQYF. The CDR3 DNA is TGCGCCAGCAGCCAGGGACTAGCGGGGGGCTACGAGCAGTACTTC.

The J gene is TRBJ1-4, the V gene TRBV19; perhaps TRBD1 as D (6 bases). CDR3 length equals 13 residues. The germline V and J ends were trimmed by 5 bases and 8 bases, with 12 bases remaining between them. Germline V gene data show CDR1 as LNHDA and CDR2 as SQIVND (reference sequence). CDR3 sequence: CASSAYREEKLFF. DNA of the CDR3: TGTGCCAGTAGTGCTTACAGGGAGGAAAAACTGTTTTTT.

This chain joins TRBV29-1 and TRBJ1-4; D is undetermined. This CDR3 contains 13 residues. V lost 4 bases and J lost 8, with 14 bases in between. Germline CDR1 is SQVTM and CDR2 is ANQGSEA. DNA of the CDR3: TGCAGCGTTGCCGACCCGACGCGGGAAAAACTGTTTTTT. This encodes CSVADPTREKLFF.

The V call is TRBV11-3, the J call TRBJ2-1; 10 bases agree with TRBD1. V was pared by 0 bases and J by 10 bases, with 9 bases of the junction left unmatched. Germline CDR1 reads SGHNT; CDR2 reads YENEEA. The CDR3 loop spans 16 amino acids. CDR3 DNA sequence: TGTGCCAGCAGCTTAGAAGGGACAGGGGCGTTAGAGGAGCAGTTCTTC. Translated, it gives CASSLEGTGALEEQFF.

The chain recombines TRBV19 with TRBJ2-1, with 10 bases identical to TRBD2. This CDR3 spans 12 amino acids. Trimming took 4 bases from V and 14 from J; bases not matched to a gene: 5. Per the germline V gene, CDR1 is LNHDA and CDR2 is SQIVND (reference sequence). The CDR3 region has the DNA TGTGCCAGTAGTACCGGGACTAGCGCCAAGTTCTTC. This gives the protein CASSTGTSAKFF.